These 18 T cell receptor beta chains originate from one sample sequenced in a study of blood T cells in healthy people across ages. For the second PCR, which ran for about 6 to 11 cycles, a sample-barcoded 5' primer and a J-beta primer mix were used. Each CDR3 protein gets one entry after TCRdb re-called the 5' RACE reads with MiXCR. The sample consists of approximately 800,000 distinct CDR3 sequences, about 34% of them appearing once. Sequenced input: blood. The receptors come from a young man in good health.

This clonotype came up a few times. The chain joins TRBV11-1 to TRBJ2-5; 12 bases map to TRBD2. CDR3 length equals 16 residues. The germline V gene has CDR1 SGHAT and CDR2 FQDESV (reference sequence). The J segment lost 11 bases and the V segment lost 3 bases, leaving 13 bases of the junction unmatched. The CDR3 region is CASSFILAGGRNEQYF. CDR3 bases: TGTGCCAGCAGCTTCATCCTAGCGGGGGGGCGGAATGAGCAGTACTTC.

This clonotype turned up a few times. The chain recombines TRBV6-5 with TRBJ1-2, with D unresolved. The length of the CDR3 is 15 residues. V shed 8 bases and J shed 0 bases, with 16 bases lying between them. Germline assignment: CDR1 MNHEY and CDR2 SVGAGI. CDR3 nucleotides: TGTGCCAGCCGGACGGCGCAGCATGCTAACTATGGCTACACCTTC. It codes for CASRTAQHANYGYTF.

V gene TRBV9 combines with J gene TRBJ2-7; D is ambiguous. V was shortened by 0 bases and J by 7 bases, with 5 bases between the two germline ends. CDR1 is SGDLS, CDR2 YYNGEE, per germline. The CDR3 runs 11 residues. The CDR3 protein is CASSVAAEQYF. CDR3 DNA sequence: TGTGCCAGCAGCGTAGCTGCTGAGCAGTACTTC. Based on the CDR3 plus reference TRBV9 and TRBJ2-7, the full variable domain is DSGVTQTPKHLITATGQRVTLRCSPRSGDLSVYWYQQSLDQGLQFLIQYYNGEERAKGNILERFSAQQFPDLHSELNLSSLELGDSALYFCASSVAAEQYFGPGTRLTVT.

The rearrangement uses TRBV5-1 and TRBJ2-5; no clear D gene. Germline values: CDR1 SGHRS, CDR2 YFSETQ. The ends were cut back, 0 bases at V and 1 base at J, with 7 bases in the middle. This CDR3 contains 14 residues. The CDR3 protein is CASSLGHGQETQYF. As DNA, the CDR3 is TGCGCCAGCAGCTTGGGTCACGGCCAAGAGACCCAGTACTTC.

The CDR3 sequence is CASSSNKGRGNEQYF. The CDR3 DNA sequence: TGTGCCAGCAGCTCCAATAAGGGACGTGGTAATGAGCAGTACTTC. The rearrangement uses TRBV7-2 and TRBJ2-5; the D gene could be TRBD1 or TRBD2 (5 bases each). Germline V gene lookup returns CDR1 SGHTA and CDR2 FQGNSA. CDR3 length: 15 residues. Trimming removed 4 bases from V and 11 bases from J, with 23 bases in between.

CDR3: CASSNSPSSNQPQHF. The CDR3 DNA reads TGTGCCAGCAGTAATAGTCCTAGCTCAAATCAGCCCCAGCATTTT. The rearrangement uses TRBV27 and TRBJ1-5, with D unresolved. Per germline, CDR1 MNHEY and CDR2 SMNVEV (reference sequence). The CDR3 length is 15 residues. V was trimmed by 5 bases and J by 4 bases, leaving 15 bases between them.

This clonotype showed up just a few times. The chain joins TRBV20-1 to TRBJ1-4, with D possibly TRBD1 on 6 matching bases. V lost 3 bases and J lost 8, with 16 bases in between. The V gene's germline CDR1 is DFQATT and CDR2 SNEGSKA (reference sequence). The CDR3 has 14 amino acids. This chain's CDR3 is CSARREGGGEKLFF. The CDR3 coding sequence is TGCAGTGCTAGGAGGGAGGGGGGAGGAGAAAAACTGTTTTTT.

This clonotype has just a few counts. This chain links TRBV7-9 with TRBJ1-2; TRBD1 aligns across 11 bases. This CDR3 comprises 14 residues. Losses at the gene ends were 5 bases for V and 4 bases for J; bases not matched to a gene: 3. Germline loops: CDR1 SEHNR, CDR2 FQNEAQ (reference sequence). CDR3 nucleotides: TGTGCCAGCAGCCGCGGGACAGGGGGCTATGGCTACACCTTC. Its protein product is CASSRGTGGYGYTF. The variable domain in full, completed from reference TRBV7-9 and TRBJ1-2, reads DTGVSQNPRHKITKRGQNVTFRCDPISEHNRLYWYRQTLGQGPEFLTYFQNEAQLEKSRLLSDRFSAERPKGSFSTLEIQRTEQGDSAMYLCASSRGTGGYGYTFGSGTRLTVV.

The chain combines TRBV7-3 with TRBJ1-2; D not certain. The ends were cut back, 3 bases at V and 7 bases at J, with 18 bases in the middle. This CDR3 region has 15 residues. Germline values: CDR1 SGHTA, CDR2 FQGTGA. CDR3: CASSFNSVATSGYTF. The CDR3 DNA sequence: TGTGCCAGCAGCTTTAACAGCGTGGCGACCTCTGGCTACACCTTC.

This clonotype appeared a few times. This chain uses TRBV7-2 with TRBJ2-3, with TRBD2 identical over 9 bases. This CDR3 comprises 15 residues. With 5 bases clipped from V and 6 bases from J, the junction kept 9 bases outside the gene matches. Germline-derived CDR1 and CDR2 are SGHTA and FQGNSA. The CDR3 spells CASSGSGGGEDTQYF. CDR3 DNA sequence: TGTGCCAGCAGCGGTAGCGGGGGCGGTGAGGATACGCAGTATTTT.

As for this clonotype: A much larger clone sits a single nucleotide away, making a read error possible. The chain couples TRBV20-1 to TRBJ2-1; 9 bases align to TRBD1. Germline CDR1 reads DFQATT; CDR2 reads SNEGSKA (reference sequence). The length of the CDR3 is 14 residues. This CDR3 is CSAGTGSLYSEQFF. CDR3 DNA: TGCAGTGCTGGGACAGGGAGTTTATACAGTGAGCAGTTCTTC.

This clonotype was picked up a small number of times. The gene calls are TRBV7-9 and TRBJ2-7; D perhaps matches TRBD1 (5 bases). The end of the DNA is better explained by TRBJ2-5, so the J call may be wrong. The CDR3 runs to 16 residues. Germline values: CDR1 SEHNR, CDR2 FQNEAQ (reference sequence). The CDR3 loop is CASSSPSWGLQETQYF. The DNA for the CDR3 is TGTGCCAGCAGCTCGCCCTCGTGGGGCCTACAAGAGACCCAGTACTTC.

This clonotype was recorded many times. The V call is TRBV7-2, the J call TRBJ1-4; TRBD1 matches at 7 bases. Trimming took 0 bases from V and 4 from J; bases not matched to a gene: 2. CDR1 is SGHTA, CDR2 FQGNSA, per germline. There are 15 residues in the CDR3. The CDR3, as DNA: TGTGCCAGCAGCTTAGCGGCAGGGGGTAATGAAAAACTGTTTTTT. Residues: CASSLAAGGNEKLFF.

This clonotype was observed a handful of times. The chain joins TRBV5-6 to TRBJ1-2, with D uncertain. The CDR3 has 13 amino acids. Germline V gene lookup returns CDR1 SGHDT and CDR2 YYEEEE. V was shortened by 0 bases and J by 7 bases, with 10 bases between the two germline ends. CDR3 loop: CASSLGGDGGYTF. The CDR3, as DNA: TGTGCCAGCAGCTTGGGCGGCGATGGTGGCTACACCTTC.

The chain carries TRBV20-1 and TRBJ2-3; 8 nucleotides line up with TRBD1. V trimming: 6 bases; J trimming: 8 bases; junction bases outside the gene matches: 10. Germline V gene data show CDR1 as DFQATT and CDR2 as SNEGSKA (reference sequence). The length of the CDR3 is 13 residues. CDR3 DNA sequence: TGCAGTGCCCAAGACAGGGGAGTAGGTACGCAGTATTTT. This codes for CSAQDRGVGTQYF.

V gene TRBV28 combines with J gene TRBJ1-2; D is unclear. Trimming cost V 5 bases and J 4 bases, with 11 bases left between them. Germline-derived CDR1 and CDR2 are MDHEN and SYDVKM. The CDR3 has 13 amino acids. The CDR3 sequence is CASSVRWIYGYTF. In DNA form, the CDR3 reads TGTGCCAGCAGTGTAAGGTGGATCTATGGCTACACCTTC.

The chain couples TRBV4-1 to TRBJ1-1; TRBD1 is a possible D gene (6 bases). V was clipped by 3 bases and J by 5 bases, with 22 bases between them. The CDR3 is 17 amino acids. Germline loops: CDR1 MGHRA, CDR2 YSYEKL. CDR3 DNA: TGCGCCAGCAGCCAGCTCTCGATTCAGGGGTTCGGGACTGAAGCTTTCTTT. Protein: CASSQLSIQGFGTEAFF.

The chain recombines TRBV7-9 with TRBJ1-2; D uncertain. Germline lookup yields CDR1 SEHNR and CDR2 FQNEAQ (reference sequence). V was shortened by 1 base and J by 4 bases, with 10 bases between the two germline ends. The CDR3 extends over 14 amino acids. As DNA, the CDR3 is TGTGCCAGCAGCTTAGGGCACGCCGCCTATGGCTACACCTTC. Protein: CASSLGHAAYGYTF.